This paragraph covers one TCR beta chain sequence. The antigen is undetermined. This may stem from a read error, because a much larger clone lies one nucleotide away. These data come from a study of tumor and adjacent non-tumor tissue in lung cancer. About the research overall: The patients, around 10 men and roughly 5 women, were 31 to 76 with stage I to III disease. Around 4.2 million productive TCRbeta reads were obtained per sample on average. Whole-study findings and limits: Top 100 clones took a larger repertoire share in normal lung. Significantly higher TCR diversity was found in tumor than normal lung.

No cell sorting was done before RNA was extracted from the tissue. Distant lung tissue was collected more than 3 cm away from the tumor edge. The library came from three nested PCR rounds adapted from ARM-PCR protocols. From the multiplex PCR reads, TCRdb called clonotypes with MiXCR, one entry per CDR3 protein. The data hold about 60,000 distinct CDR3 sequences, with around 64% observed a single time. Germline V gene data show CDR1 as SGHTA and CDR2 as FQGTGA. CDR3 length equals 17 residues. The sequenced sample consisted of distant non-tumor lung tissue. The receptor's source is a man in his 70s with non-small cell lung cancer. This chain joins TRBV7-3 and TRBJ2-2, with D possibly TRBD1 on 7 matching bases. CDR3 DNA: TGTGCCAGCAGCTTAAGACCAGGGGGGTCGGACACCAGGGAGCTGTTTTTT. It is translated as CASSLRPGGSDTRELFF. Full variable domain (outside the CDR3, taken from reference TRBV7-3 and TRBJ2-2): GAGVSQTPSNKVTEKGKYVELRCDPISGHTALYWYRQSLGQGPEFLIYFQGTGAADDSGLPNDRFFAVRPEGSVSTLKIQRTERGDSAVYLCASSLRPGGSDTRELFFGEGSRLTVL.